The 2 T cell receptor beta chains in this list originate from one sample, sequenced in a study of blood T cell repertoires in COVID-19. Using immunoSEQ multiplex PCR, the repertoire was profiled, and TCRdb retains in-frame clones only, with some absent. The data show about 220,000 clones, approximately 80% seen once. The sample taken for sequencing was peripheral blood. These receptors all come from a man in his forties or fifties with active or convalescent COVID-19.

The CDR3 nucleotides read TGTGCCAGCAGTTACCTCAGCGGGAGGTACTACGAGCAGTACTTC. It yields the protein CASSYLSGRYYEQYF. The chain recombines TRBV6-2 or TRBV6-3 with TRBJ2-7, with 9 bases that match TRBD2. J lost 3 bases, V lost 2 bases, and 5 bases had no gene match. The CDR3 runs 15 residues. Germline V CDR1 and CDR2: MNHEY, SVGEGT.

CDR3 sequence: CASTLGGWGPRSDTQYF. The CDR3 bases are TGTGCCAGCACCCTGGGGGGGTGGGGCCCGAGGTCAGATACGCAGTATTTT. The chain combines TRBV7-9 with TRBJ2-3, with TRBD2 matching 7 bases. Germline V gives CDR1 SEHNR, CDR2 FQNEAQ (reference sequence). The V gene end was trimmed by 7 bases and the J gene end by 4 bases; junction bases not matched to a gene: 17. CDR3 size: 17 residues.